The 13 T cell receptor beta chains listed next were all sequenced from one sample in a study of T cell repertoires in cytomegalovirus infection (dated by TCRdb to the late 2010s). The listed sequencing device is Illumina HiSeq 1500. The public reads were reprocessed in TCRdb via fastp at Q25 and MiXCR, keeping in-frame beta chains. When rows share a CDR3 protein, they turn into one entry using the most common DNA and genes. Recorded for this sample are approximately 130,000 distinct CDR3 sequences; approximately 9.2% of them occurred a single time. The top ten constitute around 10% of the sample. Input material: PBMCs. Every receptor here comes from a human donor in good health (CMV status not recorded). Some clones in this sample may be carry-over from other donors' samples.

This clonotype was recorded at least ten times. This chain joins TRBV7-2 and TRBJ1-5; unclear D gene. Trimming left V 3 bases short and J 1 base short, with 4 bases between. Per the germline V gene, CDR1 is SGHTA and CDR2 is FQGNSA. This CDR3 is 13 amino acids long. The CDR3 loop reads CASSFNSNQPQHF. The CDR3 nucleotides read TGTGCCAGCAGCTTCAACAGCAATCAGCCCCAGCATTTT.

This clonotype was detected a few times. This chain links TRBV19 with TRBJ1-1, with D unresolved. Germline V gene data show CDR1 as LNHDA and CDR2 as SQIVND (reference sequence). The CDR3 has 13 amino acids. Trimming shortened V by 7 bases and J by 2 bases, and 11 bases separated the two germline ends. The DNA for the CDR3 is TGTGCCAGTAATGACGGACCCAACACTGAAGCTTTCTTT. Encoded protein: CASNDGPNTEAFF.

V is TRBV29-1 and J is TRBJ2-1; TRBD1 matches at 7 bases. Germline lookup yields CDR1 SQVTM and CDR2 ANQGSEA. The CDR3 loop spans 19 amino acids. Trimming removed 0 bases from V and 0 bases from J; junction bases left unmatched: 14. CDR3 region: CSVEDSPGTVASSYNEQFF. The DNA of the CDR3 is TGCAGCGTTGAAGATAGTCCCGGGACAGTTGCGAGCTCCTACAATGAGCAGTTCTTC.

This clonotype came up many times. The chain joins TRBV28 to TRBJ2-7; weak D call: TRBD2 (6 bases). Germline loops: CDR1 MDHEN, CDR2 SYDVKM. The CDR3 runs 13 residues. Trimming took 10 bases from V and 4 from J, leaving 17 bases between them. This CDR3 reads CATSRGSYYEQYF. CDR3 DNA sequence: TGTGCCACGAGCCGGGGGTCATATTACGAGCAGTACTTC.

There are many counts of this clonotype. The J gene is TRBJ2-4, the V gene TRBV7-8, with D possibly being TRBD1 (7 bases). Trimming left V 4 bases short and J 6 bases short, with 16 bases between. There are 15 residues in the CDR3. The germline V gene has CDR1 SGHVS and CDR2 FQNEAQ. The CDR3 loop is CASSSGGHIGNIQYF. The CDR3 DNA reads TGTGCCAGCAGCTCAGGGGGGCATATTGGAAACATTCAGTACTTC.

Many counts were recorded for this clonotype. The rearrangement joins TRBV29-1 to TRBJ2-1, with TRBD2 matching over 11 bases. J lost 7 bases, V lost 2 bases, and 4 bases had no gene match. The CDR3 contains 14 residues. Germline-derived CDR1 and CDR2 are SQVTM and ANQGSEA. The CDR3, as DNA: TGCAGCGTTGAACCTAGCGGGGGGCCAAATGAGCAGTTCTTC. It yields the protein CSVEPSGGPNEQFF.

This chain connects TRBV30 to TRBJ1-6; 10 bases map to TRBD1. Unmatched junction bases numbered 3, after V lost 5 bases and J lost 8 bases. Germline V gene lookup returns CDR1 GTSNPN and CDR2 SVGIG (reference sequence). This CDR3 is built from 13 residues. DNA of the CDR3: TGTGCCTGGTCCGGGACAGGGGATTCACCCCTCCACTTT. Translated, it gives CAWSGTGDSPLHF.

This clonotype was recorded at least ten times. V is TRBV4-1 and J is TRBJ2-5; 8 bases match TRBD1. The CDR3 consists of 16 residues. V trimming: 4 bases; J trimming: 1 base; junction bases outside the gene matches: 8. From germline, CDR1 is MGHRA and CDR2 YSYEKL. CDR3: CASSRSDREIQETQYF. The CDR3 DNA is TGCGCCAGCAGCCGGTCGGACAGGGAGATCCAAGAGACCCAGTACTTC.

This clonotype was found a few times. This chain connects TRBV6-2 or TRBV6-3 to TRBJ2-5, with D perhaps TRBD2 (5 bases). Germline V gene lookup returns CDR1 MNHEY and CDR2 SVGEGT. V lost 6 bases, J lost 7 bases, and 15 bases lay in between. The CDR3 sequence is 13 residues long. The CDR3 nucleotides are TGTGCCAGCAGGAAGGACTCATCGGGGACCCAGTACTTC. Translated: CASRKDSSGTQYF.

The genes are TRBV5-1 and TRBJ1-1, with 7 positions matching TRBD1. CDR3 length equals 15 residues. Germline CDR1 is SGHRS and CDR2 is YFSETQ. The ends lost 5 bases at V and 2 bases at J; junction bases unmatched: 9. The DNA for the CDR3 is TGCGCCAGCAGTTCTTCCGGGACAGAAAACACTGAAGCTTTCTTT. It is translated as CASSSSGTENTEAFF.

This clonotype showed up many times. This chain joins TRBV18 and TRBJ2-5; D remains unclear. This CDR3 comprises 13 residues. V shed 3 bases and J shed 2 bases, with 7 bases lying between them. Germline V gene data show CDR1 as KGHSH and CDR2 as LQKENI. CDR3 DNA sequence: TGTGCCAGCTCACCCATGCAACAAGAGACCCAGTACTTC. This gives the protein CASSPMQQETQYF.

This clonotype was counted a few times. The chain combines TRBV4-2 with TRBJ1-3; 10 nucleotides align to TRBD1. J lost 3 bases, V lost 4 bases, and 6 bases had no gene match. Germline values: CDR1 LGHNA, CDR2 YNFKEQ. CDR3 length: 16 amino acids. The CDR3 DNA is TGTGCCAGCAGCCTGGGGGGACAGGGGAGTGGAAACACCATATATTTT. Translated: CASSLGGQGSGNTIYF.

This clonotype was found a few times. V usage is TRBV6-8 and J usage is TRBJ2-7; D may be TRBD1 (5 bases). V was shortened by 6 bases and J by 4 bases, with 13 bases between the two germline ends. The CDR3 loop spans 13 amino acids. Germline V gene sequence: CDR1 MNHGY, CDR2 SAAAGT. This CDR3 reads CASSRPGKYEQYF. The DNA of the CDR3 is TGTGCCAGCAGCCGACCAGGGAAATACGAGCAGTACTTC.